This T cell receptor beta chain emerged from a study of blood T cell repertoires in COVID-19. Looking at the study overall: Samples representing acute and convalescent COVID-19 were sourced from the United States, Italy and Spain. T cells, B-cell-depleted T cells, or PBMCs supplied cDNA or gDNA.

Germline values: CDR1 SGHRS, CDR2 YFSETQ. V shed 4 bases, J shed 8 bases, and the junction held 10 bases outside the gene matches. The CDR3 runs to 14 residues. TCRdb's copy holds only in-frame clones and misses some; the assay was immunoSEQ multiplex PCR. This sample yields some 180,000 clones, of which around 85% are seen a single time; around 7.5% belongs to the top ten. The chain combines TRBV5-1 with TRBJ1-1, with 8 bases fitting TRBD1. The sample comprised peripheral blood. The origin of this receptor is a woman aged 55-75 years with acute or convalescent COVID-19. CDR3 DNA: TGCGCCAGCAGCCCGGGACAGGTACGAACAGAAGCTTTCTTT. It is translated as CASSPGQVRTEAFF. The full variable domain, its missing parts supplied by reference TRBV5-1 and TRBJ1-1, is KAGVTQTPRYLIKTRGQQVTLSCSPISGHRSVSWYQQTPGQGLQFLFEYFSETQRNKGNFPGRFSGRQFSNSRSEMNVSTLELGDSALYLCASSPGQVRTEAFFGQGTRLTVV.